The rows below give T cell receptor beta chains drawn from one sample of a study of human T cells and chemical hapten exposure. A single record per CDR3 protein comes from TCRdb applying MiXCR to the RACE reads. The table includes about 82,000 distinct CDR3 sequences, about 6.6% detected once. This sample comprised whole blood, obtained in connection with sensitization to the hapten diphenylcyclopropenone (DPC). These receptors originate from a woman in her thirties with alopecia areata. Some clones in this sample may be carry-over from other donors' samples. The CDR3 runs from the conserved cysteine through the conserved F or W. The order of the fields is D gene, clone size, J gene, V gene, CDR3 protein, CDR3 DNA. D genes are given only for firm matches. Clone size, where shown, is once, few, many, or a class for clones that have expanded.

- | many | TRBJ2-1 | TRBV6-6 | CASSYKSSDEQFF | TGTGCCAGCAGTTATAAGAGTTCCGATGAGCAGTTCTTC
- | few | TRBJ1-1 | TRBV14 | CASSQWARGMNTEAFF | TGTGCCAGCAGCCAATGGGCGCGGGGGATGAACACTGAAGCTTTCTTT
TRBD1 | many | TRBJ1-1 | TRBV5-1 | CASSPGGTGGFLNTEAFF | TGCGCCAGCAGCCCTGGAGGGACAGGGGGCTTTCTTAACACTGAAGCTTTCTTT
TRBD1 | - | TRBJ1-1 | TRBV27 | CASSLSRQGDTEAFF | TGTGCCAGCAGTTTATCGAGGCAGGGGGACACTGAAGCTTTCTTT
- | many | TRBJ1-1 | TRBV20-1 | CSARAVGQPNTEAFF | TGCAGTGCTAGAGCCGTGGGGCAGCCGAACACTGAAGCTTTCTTT
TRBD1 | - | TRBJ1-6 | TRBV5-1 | CASSPTGTKSSFNSPLHF | TGCGCCAGCAGCCCGACAGGGACCAAGAGCTCCTTTAATTCACCCCTCCACTTT
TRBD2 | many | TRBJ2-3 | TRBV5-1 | CASSLRGGGAADTQYF | TGCGCCAGCAGCTTAAGGGGCGGGGGGGCCGCAGATACGCAGTATTTT
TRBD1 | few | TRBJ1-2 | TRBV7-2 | CASSLWPGTDYGYTF | TGTGCCAGCAGCTTATGGCCAGGGACAGACTATGGCTACACCTTC
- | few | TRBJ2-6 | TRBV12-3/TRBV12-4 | CASSWTAGANVLTF | TGTGCCAGCAGCTGGACGGCAGGGGCCAACGTCCTGACTTTC
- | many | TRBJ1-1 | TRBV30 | CAWSLRQEITEAFF | TGTGCCTGGAGTCTCAGACAGGAAATCACTGAAGCTTTCTTT
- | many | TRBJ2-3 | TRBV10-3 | CAAQRGRQPLTDTQYF | TGTGCCGCCCAACGAGGCCGGCAGCCTCTCACAGATACGCAGTATTTT
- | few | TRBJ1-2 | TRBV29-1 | CSVVDGYTF | TGCAGCGTTGTGGATGGCTACACCTTC
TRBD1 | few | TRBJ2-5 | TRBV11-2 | CASRGKPGTGQETQYF | TGTGCCAGCAGGGGGAAACCCGGGACAGGACAAGAGACCCAGTACTTC
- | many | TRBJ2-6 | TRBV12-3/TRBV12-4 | CASNTLGANVLTF | TGTGCCAGCAACACACTAGGGGCCAACGTCCTGACTTTC
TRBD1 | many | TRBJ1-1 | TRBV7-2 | CASSSRDRGRAEAFF | TGTGCCAGCAGCTCGAGAGACAGGGGGCGCGCTGAAGCTTTCTTT
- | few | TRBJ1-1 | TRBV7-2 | CASSKSLQGNTEAFF | TGTGCCAGCAGCAAATCACTACAGGGGAACACTGAAGCTTTCTTT
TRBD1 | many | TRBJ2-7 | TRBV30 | CARGTGSVHEQYF | TGTGCCCGCGGGACAGGGAGCGTACACGAGCAGTACTTC
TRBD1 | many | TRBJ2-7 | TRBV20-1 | CSAETGESLYEQYF | TGCAGTGCTGAAACAGGGGAATCGTTGTACGAGCAGTACTTC
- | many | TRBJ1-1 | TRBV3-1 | CASSQGPTLNTEAFF | TGTGCCAGCAGCCAGGGACCGACCCTCAACACTGAAGCTTTCTTT
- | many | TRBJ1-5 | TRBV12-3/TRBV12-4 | CASSFTVTLGFSNQPQHF | TGTGCCAGCAGTTTTACTGTGACATTAGGATTTAGCAATCAGCCCCAGCATTTT
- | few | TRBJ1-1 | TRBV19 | CASIRWQLPNTEAFF | TGTGCCAGTATTCGCTGGCAGCTACCGAACACTGAAGCTTTCTTT
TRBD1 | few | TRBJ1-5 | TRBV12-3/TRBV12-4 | CASSPGGQGSSQPQHF | TGTGCCAGCAGCCCCGGAGGACAGGGAAGCAGTCAGCCCCAGCATTTT
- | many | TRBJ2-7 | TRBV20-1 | CSARESGDEQYF | TGCAGTGCTAGAGAATCGGGGGACGAGCAGTACTTC
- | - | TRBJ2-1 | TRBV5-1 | CASSGGGRSLSYNEQFF | TGCGCCAGCAGTGGTGGCGGGCGCAGCCTATCCTACAATGAGCAGTTCTTC
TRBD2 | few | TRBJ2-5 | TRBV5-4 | CASSLGIAGGYQETQYF | TGTGCCAGCAGCTTGGGGATAGCGGGGGGGTATCAAGAGACCCAGTACTTC
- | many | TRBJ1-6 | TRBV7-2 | CASREGGSSYNSPLHF | TGTGCCAGCAGGGAAGGTGGGAGCTCCTATAATTCACCCCTCCACTTT
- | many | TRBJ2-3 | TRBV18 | CASSPSQDTQYF | TGTGCCAGCTCACCATCCCAAGATACGCAGTATTTT
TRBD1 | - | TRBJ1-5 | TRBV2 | CASNPGQPQPQHF | TGTGCCAGCAACCCGGGACAGCCCCAGCCCCAGCATTTT
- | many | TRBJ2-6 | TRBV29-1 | CSVIRSGANVLTF | TGCAGCGTTATCCGCTCTGGGGCCAACGTCCTGACTTTC
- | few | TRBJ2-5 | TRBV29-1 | CSVAGDETQYF | TGCAGCGTTGCGGGGGATGAGACCCAGTACTTC
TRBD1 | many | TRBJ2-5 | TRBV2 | CASSDTGGAWGGETQYF | TGTGCCAGCAGTGACACAGGGGGCGCCTGGGGAGGAGAGACCCAGTACTTC
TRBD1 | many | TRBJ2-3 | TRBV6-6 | CASSYEGTGGDRRRDTQYF | TGTGCCAGCAGTTACGAGGGGACAGGGGGGGACCGGAGGAGAGATACGCAGTATTTT
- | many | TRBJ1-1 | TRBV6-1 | CASRTPYRDGTEAFF | TGTGCCAGCAGGACTCCATACAGGGATGGCACTGAAGCTTTCTTT
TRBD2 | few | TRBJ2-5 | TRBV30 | CAWSSGGAQETQYF | TGTGCCTGGAGTAGCGGGGGGGCCCAAGAGACCCAGTACTTC
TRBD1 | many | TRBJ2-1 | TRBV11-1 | CASSLDSVPGQNLYNEQFF | TGTGCCAGCAGCTTAGACAGCGTACCGGGACAGAATCTGTACAATGAGCAGTTCTTC
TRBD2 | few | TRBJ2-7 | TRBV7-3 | CASSLSGGGAEQYF | TGTGCCAGCAGCTTATCGGGCGGGGGGGCTGAGCAGTACTTC
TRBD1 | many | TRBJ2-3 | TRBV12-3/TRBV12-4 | CASRRTGGAPTDTQYF | TGTGCCAGCAGGAGGACAGGGGGCGCCCCCACAGATACGCAGTATTTT
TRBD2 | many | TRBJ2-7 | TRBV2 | CASAGGKKLSYEQYF | TGTGCCAGCGCGGGGGGTAAGAAGCTCTCCTACGAGCAGTACTTC
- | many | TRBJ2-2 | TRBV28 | CAGGSTGESSTGELFF | TGTGCCGGGGGGTCAACAGGGGAATCGTCCACCGGGGAGCTGTTTTTT
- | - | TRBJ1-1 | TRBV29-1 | CSVDAGFEAFF | TGCAGCGTTGATGCGGGGTTTGAAGCTTTCTTT
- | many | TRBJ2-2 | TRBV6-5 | CASSYSEAGELFF | TGTGCCAGCAGTTACTCGGAGGCCGGGGAGCTGTTTTTT
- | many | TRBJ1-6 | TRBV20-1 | CSASRQNKDNSPLHF | TGCAGTGCTAGCCGGCAGAACAAAGATAATTCACCCCTCCACTTT
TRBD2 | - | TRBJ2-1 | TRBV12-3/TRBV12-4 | CASSPERTSKGEQFF | TGTGCCAGCAGTCCCGAACGGACTAGCAAGGGTGAGCAGTTCTTC
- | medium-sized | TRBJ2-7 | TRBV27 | CAVAHKGPYEQYF | TGTGCCGTAGCCCACAAAGGCCCCTACGAGCAGTACTTC
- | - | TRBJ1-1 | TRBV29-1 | CSVGRLNTEAFF | TGCAGCGTCGGCAGACTTAACACTGAAGCTTTCTTT
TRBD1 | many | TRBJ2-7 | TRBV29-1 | CSVTRQGGYYEQYF | TGCAGCGTGACAAGACAGGGCGGATACTACGAGCAGTACTTC
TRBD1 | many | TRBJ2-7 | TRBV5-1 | CASSLRTGGDEQYF | TGCGCCAGCAGCCTTAGGACAGGGGGCGACGAGCAGTACTTC
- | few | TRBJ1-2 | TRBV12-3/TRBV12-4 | CASSLVASASTSYGYTF | TGTGCCAGCAGTTTAGTAGCTAGTGCCAGTACCTCCTATGGCTACACCTTC
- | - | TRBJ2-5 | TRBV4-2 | CASSILVEGQETQYF | TGTGCCAGCAGCATCCTAGTAGAGGGACAAGAGACCCAGTACTTC
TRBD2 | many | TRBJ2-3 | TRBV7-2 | CASGERGGMGTDTQYF | TGTGCCAGCGGCGAGCGGGGGGGCATGGGCACAGATACGCAGTATTTT